These 8 T cell receptor beta chains were all obtained from the same sample, sequenced in a study of human T cells and chemical hapten exposure. Time point: pre-sensitization, week 0. Treatment indicated: therapeutic diphenylcyclopropenone sensitization with weekly scalp DPC. MiXCR was run by TCRdb on the RACE reads, yielding one entry per CDR3 protein. This table holds more than 250,000 distinct CDR3 sequences, about 8.6% found once. Specimen: whole blood, collected in connection with sensitization to the hapten diphenylcyclopropenone (DPC). Receptor source: a middle-aged woman with alopecia areata. Some clones in this sample may be carry-over from other donors' samples.

There are many counts of this clonotype. This chain joins TRBV7-2 and TRBJ2-7, with D uncertain. The CDR3 is 14 amino acids. V lost 1 base and J 5 bases, leaving 12 bases between the germline ends. The V gene's germline CDR1 is SGHTA and CDR2 FQGNSA. CDR3 sequence: CASSLGVLPHEQYF. CDR3 bases: TGTGCCAGCAGCTTAGGAGTGCTTCCCCACGAGCAGTACTTC.

The CDR3: CASSYSWTARVLAGGPSGYEQYF. The CDR3 region has the DNA TGTGCCAGCAGTTACTCGTGGACAGCCAGGGTCCTAGCGGGAGGGCCCTCCGGCTACGAGCAGTACTTC. The rearrangement joins TRBV6-2 or TRBV6-3 to TRBJ2-7, with 12 positions matching TRBD2. The CDR3 sequence is 23 residues long. Trimming took 0 bases from V and 3 from J; bases not matched to a gene: 24. The V gene's germline CDR1 is MNHEY and CDR2 SVGEGT.

This clonotype appeared a few times. This chain joins TRBV4-1 and TRBJ2-1; 7 bases are shared with TRBD1. V was pared by 5 bases and J by 0 bases, with 7 bases of the junction left unmatched. This CDR3 region has 16 residues. Per germline, CDR1 MGHRA and CDR2 YSYEKL. CDR3 sequence reads: CASSRGLEDSYNEQFF. The DNA for the CDR3 is TGCGCCAGCAGCAGGGGGCTAGAGGACTCCTACAATGAGCAGTTCTTC.

This clonotype came up many times. The CDR3 spells CASRPGHAYEQYF. In nucleotides, the CDR3 is TGTGCCAGCAGGCCCGGGCACGCCTACGAGCAGTACTTC. The chain has TRBV6-6 and TRBJ2-7, with D unresolved. V was cut by 6 bases and J by 2 bases, with 11 bases left in between. The CDR3 is made up of 13 amino acids. From germline, CDR1 is MNHNY and CDR2 SVGAGI (reference sequence).

In this sample, this clonotype turned up a few times. This chain joins TRBV10-3 and TRBJ2-3; 13 nucleotides align to TRBD2. This CDR3 is 18 amino acids long. The germline gives CDR1 ENHRY, CDR2 SYGVKD. Losses at the gene ends were 6 bases for V and 0 bases for J; bases not matched to a gene: 9. CDR3 in DNA: TGTGCCATCAGCGCCGGGACTAGCGGGAAAGTGAGCACAGATACGCAGTATTTT. Its translation: CAISAGTSGKVSTDTQYF.

V usage is TRBV6-5 and J usage is TRBJ2-5; tentative D call: TRBD1 (7 bases). The V end lost 1 base, the J end lost 4 bases, and 13 bases lay between the germline ends. This CDR3 has 15 amino acids. CDR1 is MNHEY, CDR2 SVGAGI, per germline. The CDR3 DNA reads TGTGCCAGCAGTTACTATTTGCAGGGGGGAGAGACCCAGTACTTC. It encodes CASSYYLQGGETQYF.

This chain joins TRBV7-2 and TRBJ2-5; no firm D call. CDR1 is SGHTA, CDR2 FQGNSA, per germline. V was clipped by 2 bases and J by 1 base, with 11 bases between them. The CDR3 sequence is 15 residues long. CDR3 DNA sequence: TGTGCCAGCAGCTTACAAGTACCCATCCAAGAGACCCAGTACTTC. It specifies CASSLQVPIQETQYF.

The V gene is TRBV6-6, the J gene TRBJ2-5, with unresolved D. This CDR3 contains 12 residues. The V gene lost 6 bases and the J gene lost 1 base, with 6 bases spanning the gap. Germline V lookup: CDR1 MNHNY, CDR2 SVGAGI (reference sequence). CDR3 region: CASSRPQETQYF. As DNA, the CDR3 is TGTGCCAGCAGCCGGCCCCAAGAGACCCAGTACTTC.